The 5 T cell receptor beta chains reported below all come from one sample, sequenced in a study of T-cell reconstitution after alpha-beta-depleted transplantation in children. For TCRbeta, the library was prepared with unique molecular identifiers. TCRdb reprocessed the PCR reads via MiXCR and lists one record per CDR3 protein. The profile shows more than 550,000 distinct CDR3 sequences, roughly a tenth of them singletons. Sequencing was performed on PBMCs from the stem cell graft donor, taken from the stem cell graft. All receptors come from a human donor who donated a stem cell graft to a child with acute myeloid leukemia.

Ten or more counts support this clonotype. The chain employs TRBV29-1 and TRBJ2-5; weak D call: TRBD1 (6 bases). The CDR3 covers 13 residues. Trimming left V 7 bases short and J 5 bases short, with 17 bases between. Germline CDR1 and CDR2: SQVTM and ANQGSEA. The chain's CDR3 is CSASTGQGETQYF. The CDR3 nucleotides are TGCAGCGCCTCGACGGGACAAGGCGAGACCCAGTACTTC.

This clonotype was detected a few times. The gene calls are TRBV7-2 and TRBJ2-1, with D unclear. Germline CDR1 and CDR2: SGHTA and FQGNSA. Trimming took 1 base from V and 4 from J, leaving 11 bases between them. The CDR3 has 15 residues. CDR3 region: CASSLGLRGYNEQFF. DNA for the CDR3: TGTGCCAGCAGCTTAGGGCTGCGCGGATACAATGAGCAGTTCTTC.

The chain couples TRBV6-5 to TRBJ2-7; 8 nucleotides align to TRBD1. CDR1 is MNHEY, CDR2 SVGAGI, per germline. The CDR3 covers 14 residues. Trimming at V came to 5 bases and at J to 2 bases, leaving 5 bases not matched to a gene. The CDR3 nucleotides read TGTGCCAGCAGTACTACACAGGGGGCCTACGAGCAGTACTTC. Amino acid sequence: CASSTTQGAYEQYF.

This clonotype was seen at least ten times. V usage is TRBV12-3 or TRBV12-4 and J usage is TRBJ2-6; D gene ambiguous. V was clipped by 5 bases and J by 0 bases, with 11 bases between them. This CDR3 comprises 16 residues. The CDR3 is CASSPSTSSGANVLTF. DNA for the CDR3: TGTGCCAGCAGTCCCTCCACAAGCTCTGGGGCCAACGTCCTGACTTTC.

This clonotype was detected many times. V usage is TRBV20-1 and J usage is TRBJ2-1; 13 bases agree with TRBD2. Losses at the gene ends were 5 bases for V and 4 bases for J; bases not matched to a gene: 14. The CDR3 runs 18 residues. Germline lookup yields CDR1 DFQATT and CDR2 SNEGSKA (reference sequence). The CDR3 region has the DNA TGCAGTGCTCTTCCCGGACTAGCGGGAGTGGGGGGATACAATGAGCAGTTCTTC. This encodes CSALPGLAGVGGYNEQFF.